The 8 T cell receptor beta chains in this list originate from one sample, sequenced in a study of CD8+CD57+ T cells in acquired aplastic anemia (dated by TCRdb to 2017 to 2018). Patients chosen for sequencing had shown expansion of CD8+CD57+ cells by flow cytometry. The instrument given in TCRdb is Illumina HiSeq 2000. Genomic DNA served as template for TCR beta VDJ combination and CDR3 sequence profiling. The raw public reads went through TCRdb reprocessing: fastp at Q25, MiXCR clone calling, in-frame beta chains kept. Rows are combined by CDR3 protein, so each entry shows the most common genes and DNA. The sample yields approximately 250,000 distinct CDR3 sequences; 82% were counted once. The ten most abundant clones make up 40% to 55% of the sample. Input material: sorted CD4+, CD8+, or CD8+CD57+ T cells (not recorded which) from PBMCs. The receptor set was obtained from a human donor with aplastic anemia.

V usage is TRBV2 and J usage is TRBJ2-7; tentative D call: TRBD1 (6 bases). Germline V lookup: CDR1 SNHLY, CDR2 FYNNEI. The CDR3 has 13 residues. DNA of the CDR3: TGTGCCAGCAGCCACCGGACAGCCTATGCGCAGTACGTT. Protein sequence: CASSHRTAYAQYV.

A word on this clonotype: A read error may produce the germline difference seen at one junction end. The rearrangement links TRBV9 to TRBJ2-1; perhaps TRBD2 as D (7 bases). This CDR3 has 13 residues. Germline assignment: CDR1 SGDLS and CDR2 YYNGEE. Here the CDR3 reads CASSDGGGHEEFF. CDR3 nucleotides: TGTGCCAGCAGTGATGGGGGGGGGCATGAGGAGTTCTTC.

Of note for this clonotype: No conserved phenylalanine or tryptophan ends this CDR3, so it is likely a read error. It is unclear where the CDR3 begins or ends on the DNA, so no DNA is shown, and the CDR3 is as TCRdb lists it. The chain recombines TRBV7-2 with TRBJ2-6. The CDR3 is 16 amino acids in total, end residues counted. CDR1 SGHTA and CDR2 FQGNSA come from the germline V gene. This CDR3 is CASSLAGSHGAHDLSL.

A single count supports this clonotype. The genes are TRBV11-1 and TRBJ1-5; no firm D call. CDR3 size: 16 residues. V dropped 0 bases and J dropped 3 bases, with 12 bases sitting between them. Germline V CDR1 and CDR2: SGHAT, FQDESV (reference sequence). CDR3 bases: TGTGCCAGCAGCTTAGCGCTAGGGTCTGTCAATCAGCCCCAGCATTTT. Its translation: CASSLALGSVNQPQHF.

The rearrangement joins TRBV2 to TRBJ1-3; D uncertain. The CDR3 is made up of 15 amino acids. Germline CDR1 and CDR2: SNHLY and FYNNEI. Trimming left V 6 bases short and J 8 bases short, with 20 bases between. Here the CDR3 DNA reads TGTGCCAGCAGCTTCGCGGCAGTTTATACACACACCATATATTTT. Translation gives CASSFAAVYTHTIYF.

V is TRBV29-1 and J is TRBJ2-7; the D gene is possibly TRBD1 (6 bases). This CDR3 is built from 15 residues. V lost 6 bases and J lost 2, with 20 bases in between. Germline V gives CDR1 SQVTM, CDR2 ANQGSEA. CDR3 residues: CSVAKPGAGAYEQYF. CDR3 bases: TGCAGCGTCGCTAAACCTGGGGCAGGGGCCTACGAGCAGTACTTC.

About this clonotype: One junction end does not reproduce the germline sequence, and a read error may be involved. The chain couples TRBV5-1 to TRBJ1-5; D gene uncertain. Germline loops: CDR1 SGHRS, CDR2 YFSETQ. The CDR3 extends over 14 amino acids. The CDR3 DNA is TGTGCCAGCAGCTTGGTTTCGACTAGCGGGCCCCAGCATTTT. It translates to CASSLVSTSGPQHF.

Notes on this clonotype: An end of the junction does not agree with germline; a read error may underlie this. V gene TRBV11-3 combines with J gene TRBJ2-7; D remains ambiguous. Per the germline V gene, CDR1 is SGHNT and CDR2 is YENEEA. The CDR3 runs to 13 residues. CDR3 in amino acids: CASRLHPADEQYF. The CDR3 DNA follows: TGTGCCAGCCGCTTGCATCCAGCCGACGAGCAGTACTTC.